This is a list of T cell receptor beta chains from one sample in a study of CD4+ T cells in melanoma. Here immunoSEQ multiplex PCR was the method, and the copy in TCRdb shows in-frame clones only, minus some. This table has over 130,000 clones, about 90% appearing once. The origin of the receptors is a human donor with melanoma. CDR3s include the opening cysteine and the closing phenylalanine or tryptophan. Fields, in order: J gene, clone size, D gene, V gene, CDR3 protein, CDR3 DNA. D genes are given only for firm matches. Part of the rows lack a size; the others show once, few, many or a class for expanded clones.

J: TRBJ2-2
size: NA
D: NA
V: TRBV7-9
CDR3: CASSRNPRTGELFF
DNA: TGTGCCAGCAGCCGTAACCCTAGGACCGGGGAGCTGTTTTTT

J: TRBJ2-7
size: NA
D: NA
V: TRBV30
CDR3: CAWSHLTLDLEQYF
DNA: TGTGCCTGGAGTCACTTGACCTTGGATCTCGAGCAGTACTTC

J: TRBJ1-2
size: once
D: NA
V: TRBV5-1
CDR3: CASSLAVGRNYGYTF
DNA: TGCGCCAGCAGCTTGGCCGTGGGCAGAAACTATGGCTACACCTTC

J: TRBJ2-7
size: NA
D: NA
V: TRBV7-2
CDR3: CASSLFRGDEQYF
DNA: TGTGCCAGCAGCCTTTTTCGCGGGGACGAGCAGTACTTC

J: TRBJ2-5
size: NA
D: TRBD2
V: TRBV5-1
CDR3: CASKVVAGTQETQYF
DNA: TGCGCCAGCAAAGTTGTAGCGGGGACCCAAGAGACCCAGTACTTC

J: TRBJ2-3
size: NA
D: NA
V: TRBV29-1
CDR3: CSVAGADTQYF
DNA: TGCAGCGTTGCAGGGGCAGATACGCAGTATTTT

J: TRBJ2-7
size: NA
D: TRBD2
V: TRBV15
CDR3: CATSAGVSSYEQYF
DNA: TGTGCCACCAGCGCGGGGGTCAGCTCCTACGAGCAGTACTTC

J: TRBJ2-7
size: NA
D: NA
V: TRBV7-9
CDR3: CASSLVVDEQYF
DNA: TGTGCCAGCAGCTTAGTTGTGGACGAGCAGTACTTC

J: TRBJ2-7
size: NA
D: NA
V: TRBV7-2
CDR3: CASSPMLLGESSYEQYF
DNA: TGTGCCAGCAGCCCGATGCTGCTTGGGGAGTCCTCCTACGAGCAGTACTTC

J: TRBJ1-2
size: NA
D: TRBD1
V: TRBV18
CDR3: CASSPDGQGGIGYTF
DNA: TGTGCCAGCTCCCCCGATGGACAGGGAGGAATAGGCTACACCTTC

J: TRBJ2-7
size: NA
D: NA
V: TRBV2
CDR3: CASRGYEQYF
DNA: TGTGCCAGCAGAGGCTACGAGCAGTACTTC

J: TRBJ1-1
size: NA
D: TRBD1
V: TRBV30
CDR3: CAWAPGGTASYTEAFF
DNA: TGTGCCTGGGCCCCCGGCGGGACAGCTTCCTACACTGAAGCTTTCTTT